This T cell receptor (beta chain) originates from a study of T cells after yellow fever vaccination (dated by TCRdb to the late 2010s). Turning to the overall study: The SMART-Seq v4 Ultra Low Input RNA kit was used to prepare libraries from fractions with low cell numbers. Bulk TCR alpha and beta repertoires were sequenced longitudinally to track T-cell clones before and after primary and booster YFV17D yellow fever vaccination. Two healthy male donors, one aged 18 to 29 and one aged 30 to 40 years, were included in the cohort. Blood was drawn at multiple timepoints before and after primary and secondary immunization, with bulk PBMC replicates and cell subsets isolated. The paper's findings and limits, for the study overall: Only two donors were included in the study, so the extent to which the findings can be generalized is limited. The secondary T-cell response was weaker than the primary response but faster, peaking on day 5 instead of day 15. Computational filtering was needed because FACS-sorted repertoires could contain abundant contaminating clonotypes from the bulk population. A small share of clonotypes was detected in both CD4 and CD8 compartments, with the overlap likely arising from convergent recombination. After the booster, most of the clones that had expanded following primary vaccination were detected again (roughly 96% of CD4 and around 90% of CD8), which suggests that memory was broadly maintained.

Per the publication, the treatment or condition label means: live attenuated yellow fever vaccine strain. At each blood-draw timepoint, two biological replicates of bulk PBMCs were collected. A standard Ficoll-Paque protocol was used to isolate PBMCs from peripheral blood. TriZol was used to extract RNA from bulk PBMCs, from CD4 and CD8 fractions, and from dextramer-positive and dextramer-negative fractions. Sequencing was carried out with an Illumina NovaSeq 6000. TCR cDNA was synthesized by 5'RACE template switching, which introduced a universal primer site and unique molecular identifiers. Priming for cDNA synthesis came from both the TCR alpha and TCR beta constant segments. Two PCR steps were used to amplify libraries, with sample barcodes and sequencing adapters being added in the second step. Sequencing of the libraries was done on either Illumina HiSeq 2500 (2x100 bp) or NovaSeq (2x150 bp). On the study's bioinformatics: MIGEC was used to demultiplex reads and collapse the reads into UMI consensus sequences, and MiXCR was used for V(D)J alignment. Vaccine-responding clonotypes were identified with edgeR using replicate PBMC samples, with FDR below 0.01 and a log2 fold change above 5 up to day 15 being required. CD4 or CD8 identity was assigned to each bulk clonotype according to whether the clonotype was present at higher abundance in the sequenced CD4 repertoire or the sequenced CD8 repertoire. Starting from the raw public reads, TCRdb applied fastp trimming at Q25, assembled clones with MiXCR and retained in-frame beta chains. Entries that share a CDR3 protein sequence are merged under the most common genes and DNA. V and J calls and clone size were set by TCRdb, not the authors. In all, the sample holds more than 300,000 distinct CDR3 sequences, and 3.5% to 4.5% of those were seen once. The ten largest make up 19% of the sample.

Counted from cysteine to phenylalanine, this CDR3 has 15 amino acids. Only the CDR3 part of the read is kept: 45 bases, read in frame from the first base. The trim is 0 bases for V and 5 bases for J, with a gap of 11 bases between the germline ends. The germline V gene yields LGHNA for CDR1 and YSLEER for CDR2. In regard to this clonotype: The target of this receptor is not known. One base away there is no much larger clone; base qualities are not given.

The TCR originated in a young man who received the YFV17D yellow fever vaccine. The source was PBMCs, collected 15 days after the yellow fever booster vaccination. The V and J segments used are TRBV4-3 and TRBJ2-1, with the D segment identity uncertain. The DNA sequence is as follows: TGCGCCAGCAGCCAAGAAAGCGACCGCGACAATGAGCAGTTCTTC. The translation is CASSQESDRDNEQFF.